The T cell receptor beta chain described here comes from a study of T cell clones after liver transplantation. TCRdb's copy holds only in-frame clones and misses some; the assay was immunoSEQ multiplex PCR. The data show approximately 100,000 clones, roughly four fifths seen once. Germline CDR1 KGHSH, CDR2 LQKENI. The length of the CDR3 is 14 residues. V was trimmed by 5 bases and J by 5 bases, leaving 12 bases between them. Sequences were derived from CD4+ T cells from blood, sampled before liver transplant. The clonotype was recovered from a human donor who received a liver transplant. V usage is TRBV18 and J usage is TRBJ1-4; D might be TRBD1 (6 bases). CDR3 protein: CASSTGHTNEKLFF. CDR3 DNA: TGTGCCAGCTCAACGGGACACACGAATGAAAAACTGTTTTTT.